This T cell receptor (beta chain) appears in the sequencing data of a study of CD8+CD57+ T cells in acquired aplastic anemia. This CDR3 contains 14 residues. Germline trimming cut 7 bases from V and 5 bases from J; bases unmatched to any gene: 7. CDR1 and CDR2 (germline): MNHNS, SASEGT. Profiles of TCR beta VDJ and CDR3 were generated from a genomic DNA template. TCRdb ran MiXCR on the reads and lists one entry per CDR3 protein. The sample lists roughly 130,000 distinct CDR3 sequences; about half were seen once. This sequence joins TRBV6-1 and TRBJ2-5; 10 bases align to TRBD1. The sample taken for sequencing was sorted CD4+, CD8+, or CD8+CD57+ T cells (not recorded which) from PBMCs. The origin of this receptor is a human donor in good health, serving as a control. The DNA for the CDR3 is TGTGCCAGCATGTCTGGACAGGGGGGGGAGACCCAGTACTTC. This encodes CASMSGQGGETQYF.